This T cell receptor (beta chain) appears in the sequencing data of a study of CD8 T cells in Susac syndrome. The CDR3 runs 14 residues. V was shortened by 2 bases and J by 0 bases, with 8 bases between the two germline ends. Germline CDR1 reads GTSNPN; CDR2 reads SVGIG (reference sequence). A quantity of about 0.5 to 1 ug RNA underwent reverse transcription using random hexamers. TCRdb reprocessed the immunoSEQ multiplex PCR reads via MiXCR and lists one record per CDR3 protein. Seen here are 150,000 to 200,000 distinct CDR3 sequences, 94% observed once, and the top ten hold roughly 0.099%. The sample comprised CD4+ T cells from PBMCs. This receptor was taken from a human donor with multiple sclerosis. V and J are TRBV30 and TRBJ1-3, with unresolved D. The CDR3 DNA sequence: TGTGCCTGGAGTCACTCCTTCTCTGGAAACACCATATATTTT. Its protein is CAWSHSFSGNTIYF.